The 6 T cell receptor beta chains reported below all come from one sample, sequenced in a study of monozygotic twins with cystic fibrosis. Sequencing used immunoSEQ multiplex PCR; TCRdb keeps in-frame clones, though not all of them. The sample consists of some 20,000 clones, around 97% of them appearing once. Sequences were obtained from blood. Receptors originate from a woman in her 30s with cystic fibrosis.

The rearrangement joins TRBV25-1 to TRBJ2-7; no clear D gene. The CDR3 length is 12 residues. V gave up 5 bases and J gave up 6 bases, with 11 bases separating them. Germline loops: CDR1 MGHDK, CDR2 SYGVNS. The CDR3 sequence: CASSPGFGEQYF. The CDR3, as DNA: TGTGCCAGCAGTCCGGGCTTCGGCGAGCAGTACTTC.

The V call is TRBV6-5, the J call TRBJ2-1; D is uncertain. The CDR3 runs 14 residues. Germline CDR1 and CDR2: MNHEY and SVGAGI. The V gene lost 3 bases and the J gene lost 1 base, with 7 bases spanning the gap. The CDR3 DNA reads as TGTGCCAGCAGTTATAGGTTTTCCTACAATGAGCAGTTCTTC. Translating it yields CASSYRFSYNEQFF.

V and J are TRBV5-4 and TRBJ2-2; D is undetermined. The germline V and J ends were trimmed by 3 bases and 0 bases, with 6 bases remaining between them. This CDR3 is built from 14 residues. Looked up from germline, CDR1 is SGHNT and CDR2 is YYREEE (reference sequence). As DNA, the CDR3 is TGTGCCAGCAGCTCATTCGCGAACACCGGGGAGCTGTTTTTT. Protein sequence: CASSSFANTGELFF.

The CDR3 coding sequence is TGCGCCAGCAGCTTGGAGAGGGGTACTAATGAAAAACTGTTTTTT. This translates into CASSLERGTNEKLFF. The chain uses TRBV5-1 and TRBJ1-4; weak D call: TRBD1 (5 bases). The CDR3 covers 15 residues. V was shortened by 0 bases and J by 2 bases, with 8 bases between the two germline ends. CDR1 and CDR2 (germline): SGHRS, YFSETQ.

The genes are TRBV30 and TRBJ2-5; no clear D. Germline V gene data show CDR1 as GTSNPN and CDR2 as SVGIG (reference sequence). Trimming pared 0 bases from V and 6 bases from J, leaving 5 bases between. The CDR3 is 11 amino acids. The CDR3 coding sequence is TGTGCCTGGAGTGTCTTACAGACCCAGTACTTC. It specifies CAWSVLQTQYF.

CDR3 sequence: CASSLDSSGQPQHF. The CDR3 DNA sequence: TGCGCCAGCAGCTTGGACAGCAGCGGTCAGCCCCAGCATTTT. This chain joins TRBV5-1 and TRBJ1-5; D call uncertain. The CDR3 is 14 amino acids. Trimming took off 0 bases at V and 6 bases at J, with 10 bases between the two ends. Germline-derived CDR1 and CDR2 are SGHRS and YFSETQ.